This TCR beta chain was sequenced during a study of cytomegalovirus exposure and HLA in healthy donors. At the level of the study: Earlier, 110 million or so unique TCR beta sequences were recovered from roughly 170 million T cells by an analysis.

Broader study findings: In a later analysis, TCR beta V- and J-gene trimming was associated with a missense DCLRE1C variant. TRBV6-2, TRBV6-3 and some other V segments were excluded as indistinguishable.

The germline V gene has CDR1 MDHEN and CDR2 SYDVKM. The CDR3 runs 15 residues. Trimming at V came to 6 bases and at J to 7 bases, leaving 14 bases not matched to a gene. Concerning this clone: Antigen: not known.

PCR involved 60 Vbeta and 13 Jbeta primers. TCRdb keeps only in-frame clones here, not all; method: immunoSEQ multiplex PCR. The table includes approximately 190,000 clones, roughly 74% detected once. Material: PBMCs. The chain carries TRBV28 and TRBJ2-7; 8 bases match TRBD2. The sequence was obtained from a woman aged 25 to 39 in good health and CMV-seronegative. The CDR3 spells CASSAGTRPLREQYF. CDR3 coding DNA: TGTGCCAGCAGCGCCGGGACTAGGCCCTTACGGGAGCAGTACTTC. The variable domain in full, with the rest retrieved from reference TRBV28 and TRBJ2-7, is DVKVTQSSRYLVKRTGEKVFLECVQDMDHENMFWYRQDPGLGLRLIYFSYDVKMKEKGDIPEGYSVSREKKERFSLILESASTNQTSMYLCASSAGTRPLREQYFGPGTRLTVT.